The 8 T cell receptor beta chains below all came from one sample that was sequenced in a study of shared clonotypes between healthy human individuals. The data were produced by immunoSEQ multiplex PCR, yet TCRdb's version contains in-frame clones alone and is incomplete. The data show 400,000 to 600,000 clones, more than 95% seen once. Sequencing input: naive CD4+ T cells sorted from blood. The subset was: CD45RA+ positively selected. These receptor sequences come from a woman aged 25 to 39 in good health.

V usage is TRBV7-7 and J usage is TRBJ2-5, with D unresolved. V was cut by 5 bases and J by 10 bases, with 11 bases left in between. This CDR3 contains 11 residues. Germline lookup yields CDR1 SSHAT and CDR2 FNYEAQ (reference sequence). The CDR3 protein is CASSPGEVQYF. The CDR3 DNA follows: TGTGCCAGCAGCCCCGGAGAGGTCCAGTACTTC.

CDR3 nucleotide sequence: TGTGCCAGCAGTCCCCGGACAGGGGTGGTGGTTGGCTACACCTTC. Translated: CASSPRTGVVVGYTF. The V and J genes are TRBV28 and TRBJ1-2, with TRBD1 matching 9 bases. With 5 bases clipped from V and 7 bases from J, the junction kept 11 bases outside the gene matches. CDR3 length: 15 residues. The germline CDR1 and CDR2 sequences are MDHEN and SYDVKM.

This rearrangement joins TRBV5-1 to TRBJ2-7; D perhaps matches TRBD2 (5 bases). The CDR3 loop spans 15 amino acids. The V end lost 4 bases, the J end lost 5 bases, and 19 bases lay between the germline ends. Germline values: CDR1 SGHRS, CDR2 YFSETQ. The CDR3 sequence: CASSPLRVPKNEQYF. DNA for the CDR3: TGCGCCAGCAGCCCCTTGCGGGTGCCGAAGAACGAGCAGTACTTC.

This chain links TRBV5-1 with TRBJ2-7; the D gene is possibly TRBD2 (5 bases). CDR3 length equals 14 residues. Trimming shortened V by 5 bases and J by 3 bases, and 15 bases separated the two germline ends. Germline loops: CDR1 SGHRS, CDR2 YFSETQ. The CDR3 DNA sequence: TGCGCCAGCAGTCGGGCCCTCGGGAACTACGAGCAGTACTTC. It translates to CASSRALGNYEQYF.

This chain joins TRBV27 and TRBJ2-2; no definite D call. V dropped 0 bases and J dropped 0 bases, with 5 bases sitting between them. CDR1 is MNHEY and CDR2 is SMNVEV in the germline V gene (reference sequence). This CDR3 contains 15 residues. CDR3 protein: CASSLSGSNTGELFF. CDR3 bases: TGTGCCAGCAGTTTATCGGGGTCGAACACCGGGGAGCTGTTTTTT.

V and J are TRBV27 and TRBJ2-2; 7 nucleotides agree with TRBD2. After removal of 5 bases from V and 5 bases from J, the junction contained 8 bases not matched to a gene. The germline CDR1 and CDR2 sequences are MNHEY and SMNVEV (reference sequence). The length of the CDR3 is 15 residues. The CDR3 DNA reads TGTGCCAGCAGTCCTCTGGGGCGGGGGACCGGGGAGCTGTTTTTT. This encodes CASSPLGRGTGELFF.

This clone was seen only once. V usage is TRBV4-1 and J usage is TRBJ2-3, with 9 bases matching TRBD2. This CDR3 comprises 18 residues. In germline, CDR1 is MGHRA, CDR2 YSYEKL. V lost 3 bases and J lost 2; bases outside the gene matches: 12. CDR3 protein: CASSHLPGLARYTDTQYF. CDR3 DNA: TGCGCCAGCAGCCACCTCCCGGGACTAGCACGTTACACAGATACGCAGTATTTT.

V and J are TRBV5-1 and TRBJ1-1; TRBD1 is a possible D gene (6 bases). V was trimmed by 7 bases and J by 0 bases, leaving 13 bases between them. The germline V gene has CDR1 SGHRS and CDR2 YFSETQ. The CDR3 contains 14 residues. The CDR3 loop is CASRRTDMNTEAFF. DNA for the CDR3: TGCGCCAGCCGCCGGACAGACATGAACACTGAAGCTTTCTTT.